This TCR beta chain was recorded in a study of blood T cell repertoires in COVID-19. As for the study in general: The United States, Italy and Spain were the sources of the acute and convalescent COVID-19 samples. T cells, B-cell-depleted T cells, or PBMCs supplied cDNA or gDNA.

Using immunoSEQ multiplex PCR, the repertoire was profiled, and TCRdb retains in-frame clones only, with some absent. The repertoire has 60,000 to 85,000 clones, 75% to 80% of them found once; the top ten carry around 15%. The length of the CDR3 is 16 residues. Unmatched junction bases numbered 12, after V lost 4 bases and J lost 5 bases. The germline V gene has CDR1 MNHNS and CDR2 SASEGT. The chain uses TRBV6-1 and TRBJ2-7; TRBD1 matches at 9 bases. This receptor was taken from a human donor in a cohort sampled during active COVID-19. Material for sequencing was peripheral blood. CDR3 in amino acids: CASSVMLGTGSHEQYF. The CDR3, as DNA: TGTGCCAGCAGTGTGATGCTCGGGACAGGGAGCCACGAGCAGTACTTC.